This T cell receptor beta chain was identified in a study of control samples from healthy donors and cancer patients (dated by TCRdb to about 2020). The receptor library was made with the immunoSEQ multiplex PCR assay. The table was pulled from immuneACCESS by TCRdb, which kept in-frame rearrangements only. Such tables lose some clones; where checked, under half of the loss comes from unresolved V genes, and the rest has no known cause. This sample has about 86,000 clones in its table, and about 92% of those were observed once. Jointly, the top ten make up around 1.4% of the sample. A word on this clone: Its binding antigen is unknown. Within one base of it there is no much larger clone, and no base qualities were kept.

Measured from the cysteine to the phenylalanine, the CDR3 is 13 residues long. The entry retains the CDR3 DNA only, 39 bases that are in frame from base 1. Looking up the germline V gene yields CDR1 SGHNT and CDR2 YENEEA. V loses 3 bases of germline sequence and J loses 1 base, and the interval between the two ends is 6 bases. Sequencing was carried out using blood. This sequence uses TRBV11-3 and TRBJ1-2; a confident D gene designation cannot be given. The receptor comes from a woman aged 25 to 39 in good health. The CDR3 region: CASSFNLNYGYTF. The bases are TGTGCCAGCAGCTTCAATCTTAACTATGGCTACACCTTC. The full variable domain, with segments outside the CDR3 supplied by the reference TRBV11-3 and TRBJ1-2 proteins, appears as EAGVVQSPRYKIIEKKQPVAFWCNPISGHNTLYWYLQNLGQGPELLIRYENEEAVDDSQLPKDRFSAERLKGVDSTLKIQPAELGDSAVYLCASSFNLNYGYTFGSGTRLTVV.